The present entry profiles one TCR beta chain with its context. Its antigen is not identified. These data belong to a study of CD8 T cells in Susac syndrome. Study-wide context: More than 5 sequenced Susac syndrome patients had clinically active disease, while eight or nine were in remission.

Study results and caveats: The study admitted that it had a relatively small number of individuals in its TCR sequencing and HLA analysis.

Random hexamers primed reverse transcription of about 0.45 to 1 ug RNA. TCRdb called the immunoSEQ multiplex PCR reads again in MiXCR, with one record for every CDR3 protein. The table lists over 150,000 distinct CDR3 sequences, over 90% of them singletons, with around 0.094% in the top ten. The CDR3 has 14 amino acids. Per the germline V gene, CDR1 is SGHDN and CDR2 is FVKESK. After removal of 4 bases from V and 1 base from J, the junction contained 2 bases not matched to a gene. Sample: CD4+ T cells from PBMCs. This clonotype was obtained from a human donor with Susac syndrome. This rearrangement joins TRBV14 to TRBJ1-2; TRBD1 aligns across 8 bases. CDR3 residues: CASSRGQGNYGYTF. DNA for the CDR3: TGTGCCAGCAGCCGCGGACAGGGTAACTATGGCTACACCTTC.